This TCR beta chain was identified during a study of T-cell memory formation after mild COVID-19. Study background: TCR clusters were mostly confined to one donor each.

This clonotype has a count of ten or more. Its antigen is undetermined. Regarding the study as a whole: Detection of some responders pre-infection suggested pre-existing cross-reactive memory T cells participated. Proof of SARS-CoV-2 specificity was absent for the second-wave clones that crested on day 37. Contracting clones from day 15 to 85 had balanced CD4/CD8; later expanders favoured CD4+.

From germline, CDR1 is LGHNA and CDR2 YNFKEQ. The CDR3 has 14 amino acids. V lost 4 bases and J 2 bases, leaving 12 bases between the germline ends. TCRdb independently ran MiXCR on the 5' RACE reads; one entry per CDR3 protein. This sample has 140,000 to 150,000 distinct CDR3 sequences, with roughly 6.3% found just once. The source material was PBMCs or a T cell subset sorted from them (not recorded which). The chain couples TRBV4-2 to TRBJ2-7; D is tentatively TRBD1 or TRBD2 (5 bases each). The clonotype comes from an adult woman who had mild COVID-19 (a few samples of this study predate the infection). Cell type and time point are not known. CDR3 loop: CASSPGTPPYEQYF. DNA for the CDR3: TGTGCCAGCAGCCCCGGGACGCCCCCCTACGAGCAGTACTTC.